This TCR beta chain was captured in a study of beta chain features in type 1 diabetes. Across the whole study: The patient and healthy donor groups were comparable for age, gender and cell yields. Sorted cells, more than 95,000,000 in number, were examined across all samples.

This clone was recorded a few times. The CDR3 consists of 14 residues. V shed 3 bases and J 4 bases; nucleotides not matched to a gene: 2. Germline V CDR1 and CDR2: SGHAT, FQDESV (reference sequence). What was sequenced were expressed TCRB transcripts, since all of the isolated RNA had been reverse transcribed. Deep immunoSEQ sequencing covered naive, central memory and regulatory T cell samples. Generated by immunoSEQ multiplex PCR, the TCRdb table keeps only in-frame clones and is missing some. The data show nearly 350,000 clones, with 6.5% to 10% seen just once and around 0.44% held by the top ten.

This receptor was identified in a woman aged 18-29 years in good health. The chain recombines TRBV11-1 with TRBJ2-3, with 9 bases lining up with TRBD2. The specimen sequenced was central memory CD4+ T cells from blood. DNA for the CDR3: TGTGCCAGCAGCTTCATAGCGGGAGCAGATACGCAGTATTTT. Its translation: CASSFIAGADTQYF.